This TCR beta chain stems from a study of regulatory T cells in long-lasting Graves disease. Study findings and constraints: Sharing of public clonotypes was greater in persistent patients (approximately 2,700) than in new patients (roughly 1,000).

This clonotype was detected many times. Its matching antigen is unknown. The time point denotes: persistent/refractory GD, antithyroid drugs over 5 years with positive TRAb. RNA from PBMCs was the source of the TCR library. CDR1 LGHDT and CDR2 YNNKEL come from the germline V gene (reference sequence). Losses at the gene ends were 1 base for V and 3 bases for J; bases not matched to a gene: 6. The CDR3 has 15 residues. The TCR beta library used iRepertoire HTBI primers with Arm-PCR amplification of CDR3. TCRdb independently ran MiXCR on the multiplex PCR reads; one entry per CDR3 protein. The sample lists approximately 400,000 distinct CDR3 sequences; around 21% were seen once.

The sequence derives from a female donor with Graves disease. V and J are TRBV3-1 and TRBJ2-7; 7 bases map to TRBD1. Sequenced material: peripheral blood mononuclear cells (PBMCs), taken when the disease was refractory, from a patient treated with antithyroid drugs. CDR3 bases: TGTGCCAGCAGCCAAGGATCGGGACAGATCTACGAGCAGTACTTC. Translation gives CASSQGSGQIYEQYF.